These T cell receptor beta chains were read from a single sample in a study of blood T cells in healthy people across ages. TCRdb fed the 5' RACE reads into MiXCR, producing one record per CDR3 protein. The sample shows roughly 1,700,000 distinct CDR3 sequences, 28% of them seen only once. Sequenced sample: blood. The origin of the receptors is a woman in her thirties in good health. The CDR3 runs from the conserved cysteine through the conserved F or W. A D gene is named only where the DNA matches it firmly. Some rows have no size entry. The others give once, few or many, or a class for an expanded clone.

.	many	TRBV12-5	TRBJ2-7	CASGLARDEQYF	TGTGCTAGTGGTTTGGCCAGGGACGAGCAGTACTTC
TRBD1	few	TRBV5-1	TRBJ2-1	CASAAGQGTTEQFF	TGCGCCAGCGCCGCGGGACAGGGGACCACTGAGCAGTTCTTC
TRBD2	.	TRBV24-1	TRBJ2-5	CVTSDPGIAGGPETQYF	TGTGTCACCAGTGACCCCGGGATAGCGGGAGGGCCGGAGACCCAGTACTTC
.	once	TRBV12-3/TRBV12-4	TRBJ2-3	CASSLRGTDVQYF	TGTGCCAGCAGTTTAAGGGGAACAGATGTGCAGTATTTT
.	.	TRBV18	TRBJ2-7	CASSPAGLIALPYEQYF	TGTGCCAGCTCACCGGCCGGCTTAATAGCGCTTCCCTACGAGCAGTACTTC
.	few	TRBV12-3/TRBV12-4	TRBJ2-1	CASSFISGVYNEQFF	TGTGCCAGCAGTTTTATTTCGGGGGTTTACAATGAGCAGTTCTTC
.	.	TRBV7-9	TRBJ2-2	CASGRSSVNTGELFF	TGTGCCAGCGGGAGGTCTAGCGTTAACACCGGGGAGCTGTTTTTT
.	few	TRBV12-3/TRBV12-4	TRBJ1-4	CASSSRGFPTNEKLFF	TGTGCCAGCAGTTCAAGGGGTTTCCCAACTAATGAAAAACTGTTTTTT
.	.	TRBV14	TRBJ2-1	CASSQKDLVVNEQFF	TGTGCCAGCAGCCAAAAGGACCTAGTAGTAAATGAGCAGTTCTTC
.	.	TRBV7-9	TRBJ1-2	CASSLEGETSYGYTF	TGTGCCAGCAGCTTAGAGGGGGAGACGAGCTATGGCTACACCTTC
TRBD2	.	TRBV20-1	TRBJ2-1	CSLAGGPGNEQVF	TGCAGTTTAGCGGGAGGGCCCGGCAATGAGCAGGTTTTC
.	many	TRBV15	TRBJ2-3	CATGVASTDTQYF	TGTGCCACCGGGGTGGCGTCCACAGATACGCAGTATTTT
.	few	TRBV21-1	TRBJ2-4	CASSKGWCGHQNIQYF	TGTGCCAGCAGCAAAGGATGGTGCGGGCACCAAAACATTCAGTACTTC
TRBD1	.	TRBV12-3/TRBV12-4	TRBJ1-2	CASSGQGWSGDTF	TGTGCCAGCAGCGGACAGGGGTGGTCTGGGGACACCTTC
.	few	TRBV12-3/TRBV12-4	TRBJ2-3	CASSPDFPTDTQYF	TGTGCCAGCAGTCCAGACTTCCCCACAGATACGCAGTATTTT
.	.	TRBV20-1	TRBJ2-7	CSARGVNSYEQYF	TGCAGTGCTAGAGGCGTGAACTCCTACGAGCAGTACTTC
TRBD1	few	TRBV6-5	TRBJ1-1	CASTNRGSGTEAFF	TGTGCCAGCACCAACAGGGGGTCAGGCACTGAAGCTTTCTTT
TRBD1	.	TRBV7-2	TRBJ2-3	CASSVQQGSTDTQYF	TGTGCCAGCAGCGTCCAACAGGGGAGCACAGATACGCAGTATTTT
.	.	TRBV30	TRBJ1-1	CAWSRYGNTEAFF	TGTGCCTGGAGTAGGTATGGGAACACTGAAGCTTTCTTT
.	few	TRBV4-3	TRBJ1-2	CASSQEVLLNYGYTF	TGCGCCAGCAGCCAAGAAGTCTTACTTAATTATGGCTACACCTTC
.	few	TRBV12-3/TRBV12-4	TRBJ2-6	CASRRTQTGANVLTF	TGTGCCAGCAGGCGGACGCAAACTGGGGCCAACGTCCTGACTTTC
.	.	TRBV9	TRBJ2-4	CASSVPNLDGAESVLDIQYF	TGTGCCAGCAGCGTACCAAACCTGGACGGAGCTGAATCAGTTTTGGACATTCAGTACTTC
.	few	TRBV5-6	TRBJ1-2	CASSGRGRDGYTF	TGTGCCAGCAGCGGACGGGGACGGGATGGCTACACCTTC
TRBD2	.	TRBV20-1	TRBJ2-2	CSASQAGGETGELFF	TGCAGTGCTAGCCAAGCGGGGGGTGAGACCGGGGAGCTGTTTTTT
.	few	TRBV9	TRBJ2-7	CASSGQYSLAPYF	TGTGCCAGCAGCGGACAATACTCACTAGCTCCGTACTTC
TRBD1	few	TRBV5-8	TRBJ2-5	CASSLTGTGRARTQYF	TGTGCCAGCAGCTTAACCGGGACAGGGAGAGCAAGGACCCAGTACTTC
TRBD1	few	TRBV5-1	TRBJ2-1	CASSLVQGVKVEQFF	TGCGCCAGCAGCTTGGTTCAGGGGGTAAAGGTTGAGCAGTTCTTC